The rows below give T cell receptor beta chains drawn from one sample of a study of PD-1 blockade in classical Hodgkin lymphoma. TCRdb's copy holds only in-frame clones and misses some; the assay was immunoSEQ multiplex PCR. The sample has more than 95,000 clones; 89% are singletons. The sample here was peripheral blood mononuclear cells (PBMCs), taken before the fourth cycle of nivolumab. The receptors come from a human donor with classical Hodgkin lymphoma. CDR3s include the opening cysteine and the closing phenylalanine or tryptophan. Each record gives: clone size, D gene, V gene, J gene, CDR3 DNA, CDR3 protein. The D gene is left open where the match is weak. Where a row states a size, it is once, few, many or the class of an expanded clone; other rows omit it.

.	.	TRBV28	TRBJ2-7	TGTGCCAGCAGCCTAGACCTACGGGGGCAGTACTTC	CASSLDLRGQYF
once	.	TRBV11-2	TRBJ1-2	TGTGCCAGCAGCTTAGATCTTGGGCGAGGAGCTAACTATGGCTACACCTTC	CASSLDLGRGANYGYTF
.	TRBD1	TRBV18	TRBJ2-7	TGTGCCAGCTCACCATCAGGGGGCCGCGAGCAGTACTTC	CASSPSGGREQYF
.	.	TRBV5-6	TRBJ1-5	TGTGCCAGCAGCTTGGGGAGGGGGATTGCTCAGCCCCAGCATTTT	CASSLGRGIAQPQHF
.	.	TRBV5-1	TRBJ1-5	TGCGCCAGCAGCTTGGGCAGCAATCAGCCCCAGCATTTT	CASSLGSNQPQHF
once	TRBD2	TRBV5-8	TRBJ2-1	TGTGCCAGCAGCTTGGTAGGGTTAGCGGGAGTTGGCAATGAGCAGTTCTTC	CASSLVGLAGVGNEQFF
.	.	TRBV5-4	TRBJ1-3	TGTGCCAGCAGCTCCCAGGGGTTTGGAAACACCATATATTTT	CASSSQGFGNTIYF
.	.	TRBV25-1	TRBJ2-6	TGTGCCAGCAGTGAATGGGGAGGGGCCAACGTCCTGACTTTC	CASSEWGGANVLTF
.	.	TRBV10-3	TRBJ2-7	TGTGCCATCAGTGCTGTGATTTACTCCTACGAGCAGTACTTC	CAISAVIYSYEQYF
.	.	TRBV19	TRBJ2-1	TGTGCCAGCGAAAAGGCAGGTGAGCAGTTCTTC	CASEKAGEQFF
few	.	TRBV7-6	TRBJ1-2	TGTGCCAGCAGCCTAATACCCCCCTCGGGCGGGAATAACTATGGCTACACCTTC	CASSLIPPSGGNNYGYTF
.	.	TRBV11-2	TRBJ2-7	TGTGCCAGCAGCCTCCAATTCACATACGAGCAGTACTTC	CASSLQFTYEQYF
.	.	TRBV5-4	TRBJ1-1	TGTGCCAGCAGCTTGGCCGGGGGAGTTTACACTGAAGCTTTCTTT	CASSLAGGVYTEAFF
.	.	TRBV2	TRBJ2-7	TGTGCCAGCAGTGACCTCCCGCGGGAAACCTCCTACGAGCAGTACTTC	CASSDLPRETSYEQYF
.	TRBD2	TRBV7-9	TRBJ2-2	TGTGCCAGCAGCTTAGCAGCGGGAGTGGGAAACACCGGGGAGCTGTTTTTT	CASSLAAGVGNTGELFF
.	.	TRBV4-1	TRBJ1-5	TGCGCCAGCTCACCACCCTATAGCAATCAGCCCCAGCATTTT	CASSPPYSNQPQHF
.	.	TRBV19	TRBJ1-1	TGTGCCAGTAGTAGGTTCGAGAGCACTGAAGCTTTCTTT	CASSRFESTEAFF
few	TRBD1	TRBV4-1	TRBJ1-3	TGCGCCAGCAGCCAAGACAGGGGGTGGGGAAACACCATATATTTT	CASSQDRGWGNTIYF
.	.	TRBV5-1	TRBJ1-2	TGCGCCAGCAGCCCCGGGGGGGACCCCTATGGCTACACCTTC	CASSPGGDPYGYTF